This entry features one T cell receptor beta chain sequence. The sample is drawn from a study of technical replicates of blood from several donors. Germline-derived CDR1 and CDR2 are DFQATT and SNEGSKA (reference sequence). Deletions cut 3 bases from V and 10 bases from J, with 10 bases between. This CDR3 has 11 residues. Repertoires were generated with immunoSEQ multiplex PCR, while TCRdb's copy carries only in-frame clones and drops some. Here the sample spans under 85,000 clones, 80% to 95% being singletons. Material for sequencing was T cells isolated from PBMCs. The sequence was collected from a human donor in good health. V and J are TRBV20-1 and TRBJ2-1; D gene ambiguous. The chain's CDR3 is CSARESREQFF. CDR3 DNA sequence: TGCAGTGCTAGGGAGTCCAGAGAGCAGTTCTTC.